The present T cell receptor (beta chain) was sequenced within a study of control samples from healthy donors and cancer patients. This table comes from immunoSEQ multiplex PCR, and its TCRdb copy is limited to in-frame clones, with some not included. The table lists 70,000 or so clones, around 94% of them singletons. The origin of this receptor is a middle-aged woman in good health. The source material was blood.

The CDR3 sequence: CASSQYPGTGKPGANVLTF. The CDR3, as DNA: TGTGCCAGCAGCCAGTACCCCGGGACAGGGAAACCTGGGGCCAACGTCCTGACTTTC. V usage is TRBV7-9 and J usage is TRBJ2-6, with 9 bases matching TRBD1. Looked up from germline, CDR1 is SEHNR and CDR2 is FQNEAQ (reference sequence). CDR3 length equals 19 residues. V gave up 5 bases and J gave up 2 bases; unmatched junction bases: 13.